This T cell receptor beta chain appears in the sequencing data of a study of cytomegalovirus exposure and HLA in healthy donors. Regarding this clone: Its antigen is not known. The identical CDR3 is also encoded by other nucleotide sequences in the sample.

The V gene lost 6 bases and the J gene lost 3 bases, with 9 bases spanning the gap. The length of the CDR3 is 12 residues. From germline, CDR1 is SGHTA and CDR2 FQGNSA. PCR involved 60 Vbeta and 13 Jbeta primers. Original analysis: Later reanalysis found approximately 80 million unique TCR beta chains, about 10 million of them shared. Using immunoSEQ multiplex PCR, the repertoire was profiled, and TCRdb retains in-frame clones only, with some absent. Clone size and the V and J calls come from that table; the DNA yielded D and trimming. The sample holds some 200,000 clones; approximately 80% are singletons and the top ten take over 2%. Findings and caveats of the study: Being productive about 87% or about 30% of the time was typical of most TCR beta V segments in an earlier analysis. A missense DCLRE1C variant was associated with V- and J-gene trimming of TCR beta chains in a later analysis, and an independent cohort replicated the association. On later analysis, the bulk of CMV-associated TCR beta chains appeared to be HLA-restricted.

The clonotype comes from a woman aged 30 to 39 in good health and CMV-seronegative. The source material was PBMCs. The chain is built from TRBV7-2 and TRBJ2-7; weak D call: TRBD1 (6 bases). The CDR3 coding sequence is TGTGCCAGCAGTTTACAGGGCTACGAGCAGTACTTC. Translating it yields CASSLQGYEQYF.